Listed here are 23 T cell receptor beta chains from one sample, sequenced in a study of T cell repertoires in cytomegalovirus infection. In TCRdb, the reads were re-called with MiXCR into one record per CDR3 protein. Of around 490,000 distinct CDR3 sequences listed, around 27% are singletons. Sample: PBMCs. The origin of the receptors is a human donor in good health (CMV status not recorded). Some clones in this sample may be carry-over from other donors' samples.

This sequence joins TRBV28 and TRBJ2-5; no reliable D call. V was trimmed by 5 bases and J by 3 bases, leaving 7 bases between them. Germline V gives CDR1 MDHEN, CDR2 SYDVKM. This CDR3 comprises 12 residues. The chain's CDR3 is CASSIKKETQYF. CDR3 DNA: TGTGCCAGCAGTATAAAGAAAGAGACCCAGTACTTC.

The V call is TRBV6-8, the J call TRBJ1-1; 7 bases are a match to TRBD1. J gave up 5 bases and V 4 bases, and 10 bases lay outside the gene matches. The germline V gene has CDR1 MNHGY and CDR2 SAAAGT. The CDR3 spans 15 residues. CDR3 DNA: TGTGCCAGCAGTTTTGGACAGGCTGGTGGAACTGAAGCTTTCTTT. Its protein is CASSFGQAGGTEAFF.

V is TRBV6-1 and J is TRBJ2-7; D unresolved. From germline, CDR1 is MNHNS and CDR2 SASEGT. This CDR3 is built from 14 residues. Trimming pared 2 bases from V and 5 bases from J, leaving 13 bases between. The CDR3: CASSEILGFNEQYF. The CDR3 DNA follows: TGTGCCAGCAGTGAAATCTTGGGGTTCAACGAGCAGTACTTC.

The V gene is TRBV19, the J gene TRBJ1-1; 11 bases match TRBD1. The J segment lost 4 bases and the V segment lost 3 bases, leaving 7 bases of the junction unmatched. The CDR3 consists of 16 residues. Germline V gene sequence: CDR1 LNHDA, CDR2 SQIVND (reference sequence). The CDR3 spells CASSMGMGQGVTEAFF. In nucleotides, the CDR3 is TGTGCCAGTAGTATGGGTATGGGACAGGGGGTCACTGAAGCTTTCTTT. Filled out from reference TRBV19 and TRBJ1-1, the complete variable domain reads DGGITQSPKYLFRKEGQNVTLSCEQNLNHDAMYWYRQDPGQGLRLIYYSQIVNDFQKGDIAEGYSVSREKKESFPLTVTSAQKNPTAFYLCASSMGMGQGVTEAFFGQGTRLTVV.

The chain recombines TRBV6-1 with TRBJ1-2, with D tentatively TRBD1 (5 bases). This CDR3 is 16 amino acids long. Germline V lookup: CDR1 MNHNS, CDR2 SASEGT. V was pared by 2 bases and J by 6 bases, with 19 bases between. Written as DNA, the CDR3 is TGTGCCAGCAGTGAAACTCCGGGGCCAGGGACGGATGGCTACACCTTC. This translates into CASSETPGPGTDGYTF.

This clonotype appeared a few times. The chain employs TRBV19 and TRBJ1-5; a weak D match, TRBD1 (6 bases). In germline, CDR1 is LNHDA, CDR2 SQIVND (reference sequence). The CDR3 length is 15 residues. Trimming shortened V by 5 bases and J by 6 bases, and 17 bases separated the two germline ends. In nucleotides, the CDR3 is TGTGCCAGTAGTCTCGGTAGGGGGGGCGGTCAGCCCCAGCATTTT. Its protein product is CASSLGRGGGQPQHF.

The chain joins TRBV25-1 to TRBJ1-1, with no clear D. CDR1 is MGHDK, CDR2 SYGVNS, per germline. This CDR3 region has 14 residues. Trimming stripped 1 base from V and 4 bases from J, with 10 bases between. The CDR3 coding sequence is TGTGCCAGCAGTGAATCCCAAAGAGGCACTGAAGCTTTCTTT. Its translation is CASSESQRGTEAFF.

This chain joins TRBV5-1 and TRBJ1-1; 8 bases match TRBD1. Per germline, CDR1 SGHRS and CDR2 YFSETQ. V lost 4 bases and J lost 3; bases outside the gene matches: 8. The CDR3 runs 15 residues. CDR3 residues: CASSPPTGVDTEAFF. CDR3 coding DNA: TGCGCCAGCAGCCCCCCGACAGGGGTGGACACTGAAGCTTTCTTT.

In its sample, this clonotype was seen a few times. This chain links TRBV7-9 with TRBJ1-1, with D possibly matching TRBD1 (6 bases). This CDR3 region has 15 residues. V gave up 2 bases and J gave up 1 base, with 11 bases separating them. CDR1 is SEHNR, CDR2 FQNEAQ, per germline (reference sequence). CDR3 in amino acids: CASSLYKGQNTEAFF. The CDR3 DNA reads as TGTGCCAGCAGCTTATATAAGGGACAGAACACTGAAGCTTTCTTT.

This clonotype was picked up a small number of times. The rearrangement joins TRBV19 to TRBJ2-3; D perhaps matches TRBD2 (5 bases). From germline, CDR1 is LNHDA and CDR2 SQIVND (reference sequence). The CDR3 sequence is 16 residues long. Trimming took off 3 bases at V and 5 bases at J, with 18 bases between the two ends. CDR3 region: CASSMSAGIGGDTQYF. The CDR3 DNA is TGTGCCAGTAGTATGAGTGCGGGCATAGGCGGAGATACGCAGTATTTT.

This clonotype came up many times. The chain employs TRBV7-2 and TRBJ2-2; TRBD1 aligns across 7 bases. J gave up 4 bases and V 4 bases, and 9 bases lay outside the gene matches. Germline lookup yields CDR1 SGHTA and CDR2 FQGNSA. This CDR3 comprises 16 residues. CDR3 loop: CASSSYRGRSTGELFF. The CDR3 DNA reads TGTGCCAGCAGCTCCTACAGGGGAAGAAGCACCGGGGAGCTGTTTTTT. Using reference TRBV7-2 and TRBJ2-2 for the parts outside the CDR3, the full variable domain is GAGVSQSPSNKVTEKGKDVELRCDPISGHTALYWYRQSLGQGLEFLIYFQGNSAPDKSGLPSDRFSAERTGGSVSTLTIQRTQQEDSAVYLCASSSYRGRSTGELFFGEGSRLTVL.

Only a few counts were recorded for this clonotype. The J gene is TRBJ1-6, the V gene TRBV7-8, with 8 bases lining up with TRBD1. Germline CDR1 and CDR2: SGHVS and FQNEAQ. The ends lost 8 bases at V and 6 bases at J; junction bases unmatched: 12. CDR3 length: 16 residues. CDR3 sequence reads: CASRSLKTGVNSPLHF. The CDR3 DNA sequence: TGTGCCAGCCGCAGCTTAAAGACAGGGGTTAATTCACCCCTCCACTTT.

At least ten counts were recorded for this clonotype. The genes are TRBV7-2 and TRBJ2-6; D not resolved. V dropped 1 base and J dropped 0 bases, with 4 bases sitting between them. The CDR3 length is 15 residues. Germline loops: CDR1 SGHTA, CDR2 FQGNSA. CDR3 sequence: CASSLVRSGANVLTF. The DNA of the CDR3 is TGTGCCAGCAGCTTAGTCCGCTCTGGGGCCAACGTCCTGACTTTC.

This clonotype was found once. A much larger clonotype is one base distant, so this may be a read error. This sequence joins TRBV7-4 and TRBJ1-2; D may be TRBD1 (6 bases). The CDR3 has 12 amino acids. Trimming took off 5 bases at V and 7 bases at J, with 11 bases between the two ends. The germline gives CDR1 SGHVT, CDR2 SQSDAQ. CDR3 sequence (DNA): TGTGCCAGCAGCCCCACAGGGTCTGGCTACACCTTC. It encodes CASSPTGSGYTF.

The J gene is TRBJ2-7, the V gene TRBV9; TRBD1 matches 7 bases. The CDR3 is made up of 15 amino acids. The V and J ends lost 4 bases and 6 bases, in that order; junction bases with no gene match: 13. Germline V lookup: CDR1 SGDLS, CDR2 YYNGEE. The CDR3 protein is CASSPPPGQLSEQYF. CDR3 DNA: TGTGCCAGCAGCCCACCACCGGGACAGTTGAGCGAGCAGTACTTC. The full variable domain, rest sourced from reference TRBV9 and TRBJ2-7, is DSGVTQTPKHLITATGQRVTLRCSPRSGDLSVYWYQQSLDQGLQFLIQYYNGEERAKGNILERFSAQQFPDLHSELNLSSLELGDSALYFCASSPPPGQLSEQYFGPGTRLTVT.

About this clonotype: One end of the junction fails to match germline, which may point to a read error. The J gene is TRBJ2-3, the V gene TRBV7-2; D remains ambiguous. The CDR3 is made up of 13 amino acids. Germline V lookup: CDR1 SGHTA, CDR2 FQGNSA. As DNA, the CDR3 is TGTGCCCGCAGCTTAGTAAGCACAGATACGCAGTATTTT. Translation: CARSLVSTDTQYF.

J is TRBJ2-2 and V is TRBV7-9; the D is unclear. The germline V gene encodes CDR1 SEHNR and CDR2 FQNEAQ (reference sequence). V was shortened by 4 bases and J by 4 bases, with 16 bases between the two germline ends. This CDR3 region has 16 residues. The chain's CDR3 is CASSSPRSRLTGELFF. The DNA for the CDR3 is TGTGCCAGCAGCTCACCCAGGAGCCGTCTCACCGGGGAGCTGTTTTTT.

This clonotype was observed a few times. The chain joins TRBV6-2 or TRBV6-3 to TRBJ1-2; 7 nucleotides agree with TRBD1. The J segment lost 4 bases and the V segment lost 6 bases, leaving 14 bases of the junction unmatched. The CDR3 runs to 16 residues. Looked up from germline, CDR1 is MNHEY and CDR2 is SVGEGT. The CDR3 DNA is TGTGCCAGCAGCGACTCCCCCGACAGGGATGGCTATGGCTACACCTTC. It specifies CASSDSPDRDGYGYTF.

The V and J genes are TRBV19 and TRBJ2-1, with D tentatively TRBD2 (6 bases). Deletions cut 6 bases from V and 0 bases from J, with 15 bases between. The CDR3 consists of 16 residues. Germline V lookup: CDR1 LNHDA, CDR2 SQIVND (reference sequence). CDR3 sequence: CASSPGTLTSYNEQFF. As DNA, the CDR3 is TGTGCCAGTAGCCCCGGGACTCTAACCTCCTACAATGAGCAGTTCTTC. Together with reference TRBV19 and TRBJ2-1, the CDR3 gives the full variable domain: DGGITQSPKYLFRKEGQNVTLSCEQNLNHDAMYWYRQDPGQGLRLIYYSQIVNDFQKGDIAEGYSVSREKKESFPLTVTSAQKNPTAFYLCASSPGTLTSYNEQFFGPGTRLTVL.

The chain is built from TRBV9 and TRBJ2-1; 7 bases fit TRBD1. Germline V gene sequence: CDR1 SGDLS, CDR2 YYNGEE. This CDR3 has 17 amino acids. J lost 8 bases, V lost 3 bases, and 17 bases had no gene match. CDR3 bases: TGTGCCAGCAGCGGGGGGACAGATAAGGGCCTTTTTGATGAGCAGTTCTTC. Residues: CASSGGTDKGLFDEQFF. The full variable domain, with the rest looked up from reference TRBV9 and TRBJ2-1, is DSGVTQTPKHLITATGQRVTLRCSPRSGDLSVYWYQQSLDQGLQFLIQYYNGEERAKGNILERFSAQQFPDLHSELNLSSLELGDSALYFCASSGGTDKGLFDEQFFGPGTRLTVL.

The chain carries TRBV29-1 and TRBJ1-2, with D possibly matching TRBD1 (6 bases). Looked up from germline, CDR1 is SQVTM and CDR2 is ANQGSEA. The V end lost 5 bases, the J end lost 0 bases, and 13 bases lay between the germline ends. This CDR3 is built from 14 residues. Here the CDR3 reads CSVTGDISNYGYTF. In nucleotides, the CDR3 is TGCAGCGTTACCGGGGACATTTCTAACTATGGCTACACCTTC.

The chain recombines TRBV19 with TRBJ2-1; 9 bases match TRBD2. The CDR3 loop spans 13 amino acids. Trimming cost V 8 bases and J 10 bases; bases outside gene matches: 9. Germline CDR1 LNHDA, CDR2 SQIVND (reference sequence). CDR3: CASRPGTSPEQFF. In DNA form, the CDR3 reads TGTGCCAGTCGTCCCGGGACTAGCCCCGAGCAGTTCTTC.

This clonotype was seen more than once but under ten times. The J gene is TRBJ2-5, the V gene TRBV5-1; D is perhaps TRBD2 (5 bases). CDR1 and CDR2 from the germline V gene are SGHRS and YFSETQ. The CDR3 is 14 amino acids. V dropped 6 bases and J dropped 5 bases, with 17 bases sitting between them. The chain's CDR3 is CASNRGSNKETQYF. CDR3 nucleotide sequence: TGCGCCAGCAACCGAGGGAGCAATAAGGAGACCCAGTACTTC.